These 29 T cell receptor beta chains were sequenced from one sample in a study of T cell responses to AZD1222 COVID-19 vaccine. Sequenced by immunoSEQ multiplex PCR; TCRdb stores in-frame clones only, minus some. The data show about 140,000 clones, 85% to 90% seen once. The sample here was peripheral blood, taken 28 days after the second AZD1222 dose. Receptors were obtained from an adult who received the AZD1222 COVID-19 vaccine.

This chain joins TRBV30 and TRBJ1-2, with TRBD1 identical over 12 bases. Germline loops: CDR1 GTSNPN, CDR2 SVGIG (reference sequence). This CDR3 is built from 15 residues. Trimming at V came to 2 bases and at J to 4 bases, leaving 5 bases not matched to a gene. CDR3 protein: CAWSRDRGRPYGYTF. For the CDR3, the DNA is TGTGCCTGGAGTCGGGACAGGGGGCGCCCCTATGGCTACACCTTC.

The chain recombines TRBV18 with TRBJ2-3; D is perhaps TRBD1 or TRBD2 (5 bases each). The CDR3 extends over 14 amino acids. V was shortened by 3 bases and J by 5 bases, with 12 bases between the two germline ends. Germline V lookup: CDR1 KGHSH, CDR2 LQKENI. CDR3 protein: CASSPYRDEDTQYF. The DNA for the CDR3 is TGTGCCAGCTCACCCTACCGGGACGAAGATACGCAGTATTTT.

The rearrangement joins TRBV4-2 to TRBJ1-2, with 7 bases lining up with TRBD1. The trim removed 1 base at V and 5 bases at J, leaving 4 bases unmatched. Germline V gene data show CDR1 as LGHNA and CDR2 as YNFKEQ. The CDR3 totals 14 residues. The DNA for the CDR3 is TGTGCCAGCAGCCAAGTGAGGGACAGTTATGGCTACACCTTC. This gives the protein CASSQVRDSYGYTF.

The rearrangement uses TRBV27 and TRBJ2-1; no clear D gene. The CDR3 loop spans 11 amino acids. Germline CDR1 reads MNHEY; CDR2 reads SMNVEV (reference sequence). Trimming stripped 5 bases from V and 8 bases from J, with 7 bases between. In nucleotides, the CDR3 is TGTGCCAGCAGTCTTCTGGATGAGCAGTTCTTC. This encodes CASSLLDEQFF.

The chain uses TRBV9 and TRBJ1-3; 7 bases agree with TRBD1. CDR1 SGDLS and CDR2 YYNGEE come from the germline V gene. The CDR3 contains 19 residues. Losses at the gene ends were 0 bases for V and 3 bases for J; bases not matched to a gene: 15. The CDR3 DNA follows: TGTGCCAGCAGCGTAGCTACTCCGGGTGGGACAGATATTGGAAACACCATATATTTT. Protein: CASSVATPGGTDIGNTIYF.

The genes are TRBV19 and TRBJ2-7, with 8 bases lining up with TRBD1. The CDR3 has 13 amino acids. CDR1 and CDR2 from the germline V gene are LNHDA and SQIVND (reference sequence). The J segment lost 6 bases and the V segment lost 5 bases, leaving 6 bases of the junction unmatched. The chain's CDR3 is CASSQGQAGEQYF. The DNA for the CDR3 is TGTGCCAGTAGTCAGGGACAGGCTGGCGAGCAGTACTTC.

V gene TRBV9 combines with J gene TRBJ2-2, with 8 bases matching TRBD1. This CDR3 region has 15 residues. CDR1 SGDLS and CDR2 YYNGEE come from the germline V gene. The V segment lost 4 bases and the J segment 6 bases; nucleotides outside the gene matches: 8. The CDR3 DNA reads TGTGCCAGCAGCACAACCGGGACAGGAGCCGGGGAGCTGTTTTTT. It translates to CASSTTGTGAGELFF.

The rearrangement links TRBV7-2 to TRBJ2-5; D uncertain. Germline V gives CDR1 SGHTA, CDR2 FQGNSA. CDR3 size: 14 residues. Trimming took 6 bases from V and 1 from J, leaving 12 bases between them. The chain's CDR3 is CASRSRLTQETQYF. The CDR3 DNA follows: TGTGCCAGCAGATCGCGACTTACCCAAGAGACCCAGTACTTC.

The chain couples TRBV5-1 to TRBJ1-4, with 9 bases aligning to TRBD1. V shed 6 bases and J 7 bases; nucleotides not matched to a gene: 7. The V gene's germline CDR1 is SGHRS and CDR2 YFSETQ. There are 14 residues in the CDR3. The CDR3 is CASKHGTGTEKLFF. In DNA, the CDR3 is TGCGCCAGCAAACACGGGACAGGGACTGAAAAACTGTTTTTT.

The chain is built from TRBV4-3 and TRBJ1-4; D is undetermined. CDR3 length equals 17 residues. CDR1 is LGHNA and CDR2 is YSLEER in the germline V gene. Trimming took 3 bases from V and 0 from J, leaving 14 bases between them. The CDR3 nucleotides read TGCGCCAGCAGCCATGACGCCCTTGGTGCAACTAATGAAAAACTGTTTTTT. Translation: CASSHDALGATNEKLFF.

V is TRBV2 and J is TRBJ1-4, with D unclear. V gave up 2 bases and J gave up 8 bases, with 9 bases separating them. The V gene's germline CDR1 is SNHLY and CDR2 FYNNEI. There are 13 residues in the CDR3. CDR3 region: CASSEPAEEKLFF. CDR3 nucleotides: TGTGCCAGCAGTGAACCTGCAGAAGAAAAACTGTTTTTT. The complete variable domain, with remaining parts taken from reference TRBV2 and TRBJ1-4, reads EPEVTQTPSHQVTQMGQEVILRCVPISNHLYFYWYRQILGQKVEFLVSFYNNEISEKSEIFDDQFSVERPDGSNFTLKIRSTKLEDSAMYFCASSEPAEEKLFFGSGTQLSVL.

The V and J genes are TRBV2 and TRBJ2-7, with 9 nucleotides matching TRBD1. There are 13 residues in the CDR3. The trim removed 6 bases at V and 6 bases at J, leaving 6 bases unmatched. Germline CDR1 is SNHLY and CDR2 is FYNNEI. The CDR3 loop is CASRSGTGSEQYF. DNA of the CDR3: TGTGCCAGCAGGTCCGGGACAGGGAGCGAGCAGTACTTC. Full variable domain (outside the CDR3, taken from reference TRBV2 and TRBJ2-7): EPEVTQTPSHQVTQMGQEVILRCVPISNHLYFYWYRQILGQKVEFLVSFYNNEISEKSEIFDDQFSVERPDGSNFTLKIRSTKLEDSAMYFCASRSGTGSEQYFGPGTRLTVT.

CDR3 protein: CASSLGTANQPQHF. CDR3 bases: TGTGCCAGCAGTTTGGGGACAGCAAATCAGCCCCAGCATTTT. The V call is TRBV27, the J call TRBJ1-5, with TRBD1 matching over 7 bases. J lost 4 bases, V lost 3 bases, and 3 bases had no gene match. The CDR3 extends over 14 amino acids. Germline assignment: CDR1 MNHEY and CDR2 SMNVEV (reference sequence).

The chain recombines TRBV28 with TRBJ1-6; TRBD1 might be the D (5 bases). Germline lookup yields CDR1 MDHEN and CDR2 SYDVKM. The CDR3 is made up of 14 amino acids. V was pared by 7 bases and J by 5 bases, with 12 bases between. The CDR3 sequence: CASNQVGDNSPLHF. The CDR3 DNA is TGTGCCAGCAATCAAGTGGGGGATAATTCACCCCTCCACTTT.

V gene TRBV24-1 combines with J gene TRBJ1-1; D remains unclear. This CDR3 comprises 13 residues. Germline loops: CDR1 KGHDR, CDR2 SFDVKD. With 3 bases removed from V and 4 bases from J, the gap between germline ends came to 8 bases. CDR3 loop: CATSDPEGTEAFF. DNA of the CDR3: TGTGCCACCAGTGATCCGGAGGGCACTGAAGCTTTCTTT.

This chain uses TRBV2 with TRBJ1-6; weak D call: TRBD1 (5 bases). CDR3 length equals 16 residues. Germline V CDR1 and CDR2: SNHLY, FYNNEI. Trimming left V 8 bases short and J 0 bases short, with 14 bases between. CDR3 amino acids: CASVGPQSSYNSPLHF. CDR3 nucleotide sequence: TGTGCCAGCGTGGGACCTCAGAGCTCCTATAATTCACCCCTCCACTTT.

The J gene is TRBJ2-7, the V gene TRBV4-3; D is ambiguous. The germline gives CDR1 LGHNA, CDR2 YSLEER. V was clipped by 0 bases and J by 4 bases, with 7 bases between them. The CDR3 is made up of 13 amino acids. The DNA for the CDR3 is TGCGCCAGCAGCCAAGAGGTCCGTTACGAGCAGTACTTC. Protein: CASSQEVRYEQYF.

The chain uses TRBV28 and TRBJ1-3; TRBD1 matches 10 bases. The CDR3 has 17 residues. After removal of 8 bases from V and 0 bases from J, the junction contained 10 bases not matched to a gene. CDR1 is MDHEN and CDR2 is SYDVKM in the germline V gene. CDR3 nucleotides: TGTGCCAGCTGGACAGGGGGAATTTCCCGCTCTGGAAACACCATATATTTT. Amino acid sequence: CASWTGGISRSGNTIYF. Together with reference TRBV28 and TRBJ1-3, the CDR3 gives the full variable domain: DVKVTQSSRYLVKRTGEKVFLECVQDMDHENMFWYRQDPGLGLRLIYFSYDVKMKEKGDIPEGYSVSREKKERFSLILESASTNQTSMYLCASWTGGISRSGNTIYFGEGSWLTVV.

This clone has just a few counts. CDR3 loop: CASSPRFGADNEQFF. The CDR3 DNA is TGTGCCAGCAGCCCCCGGTTTGGGGCGGACAATGAGCAGTTCTTC. The chain employs TRBV7-3 and TRBJ2-1, with TRBD1 as a possible D gene (5 bases). Trimming took off 5 bases at V and 5 bases at J, with 16 bases between the two ends. Germline lookup yields CDR1 SGHTA and CDR2 FQGTGA. There are 15 residues in the CDR3.

The chain links TRBV10-1 to TRBJ2-5; D call uncertain. The CDR3 contains 14 residues. The V gene lost 3 bases and the J gene lost 4 bases, with 12 bases spanning the gap. CDR1 and CDR2 (germline): WNHNN, SYGVQD (reference sequence). The CDR3 region has the DNA TGCGCCAGCAGTGAACGGCGAAGTGGAGAGACCCAGTACTTC. This gives the protein CASSERRSGETQYF.

The chain employs TRBV27 and TRBJ1-5, with D tentatively TRBD1 (5 bases). V gave up 6 bases and J gave up 3 bases, with 21 bases separating them. CDR3 size: 17 residues. CDR1 and CDR2 from the germline V gene are MNHEY and SMNVEV (reference sequence). The DNA of the CDR3 is TGTGCCAGCAGCCCTTACTCGGTGGTGGGGGTCAATCAGCCCCAGCATTTT. Protein sequence: CASSPYSVVGVNQPQHF.

The CDR3 here is CASSLDTGGAVTF. As DNA, the CDR3 is TGTGCCAGCAGCTTGGATACAGGGGGTGCGGTCACCTTC. V and J are TRBV5-6 and TRBJ1-2, with TRBD1 matching 8 bases. There are 13 residues in the CDR3. V was clipped by 0 bases and J by 13 bases; unmatched bases: 8. Germline V gene sequence: CDR1 SGHDT, CDR2 YYEEEE. The complete variable domain, with remaining parts taken from reference TRBV5-6 and TRBJ1-2, reads DAGVTQSPTHLIKTRGQQVTLRCSPKSGHDTVSWYQQALGQGPQFIFQYYEEEERQRGNFPDRFSGHQFPNYSSELNVNALLLGDSALYLCASSLDTGGAVTFGSGTRLTVV.

CDR3 nucleotides: TGTGCCAGCTCACCACCCCCCAAAATGGACTATGGCTACACCTTC. Its translation: CASSPPPKMDYGYTF. This chain joins TRBV18 and TRBJ1-2; no reliable D call. V was cut by 0 bases and J by 3 bases, with 11 bases left in between. Germline CDR1 reads KGHSH; CDR2 reads LQKENI. The CDR3 loop spans 15 amino acids.

The chain employs TRBV6-5 and TRBJ1-5; D unresolved. The V end lost 2 bases, the J end lost 6 bases, and 8 bases lay between the germline ends. The CDR3 totals 13 residues. Germline loops: CDR1 MNHEY, CDR2 SVGAGI. The CDR3 loop reads CASSYDRIQPQHF. The CDR3 DNA follows: TGTGCCAGCAGTTACGATCGGATTCAGCCCCAGCATTTT.

The J gene is TRBJ2-1, the V gene TRBV2; 9 bases line up with TRBD2. The length of the CDR3 is 15 residues. The germline V gene encodes CDR1 SNHLY and CDR2 FYNNEI. The V gene end was trimmed by 8 bases and the J gene end by 3 bases; junction bases not matched to a gene: 8. CDR3 bases: TGTGCCAGCTCGGGGATTAGCGGGGGCTACAATGAGCAGTTCTTC. Its translation: CASSGISGGYNEQFF.

The chain employs TRBV6-2 or TRBV6-3 and TRBJ2-7; D is unresolved. CDR1 and CDR2 (germline): MNHEY, SVGEGT. The CDR3 contains 14 residues. V was clipped by 0 bases and J by 0 bases, with 6 bases between them. The CDR3 region has the DNA TGTGCCAGCAGTTACTCGGAGAACTCCTACGAGCAGTACTTC. It codes for CASSYSENSYEQYF.

V usage is TRBV18 and J usage is TRBJ1-5; D not certain. Germline V gene sequence: CDR1 KGHSH, CDR2 LQKENI. V dropped 5 bases and J dropped 2 bases, with 13 bases sitting between them. The CDR3 covers 15 residues. The DNA for the CDR3 is TGTGCCAGCTCAGCTCGGACGTCGGGCAATCAGCCCCAGCATTTT. Its translation is CASSARTSGNQPQHF.

The J gene is TRBJ2-3, the V gene TRBV14; 9 positions match TRBD2. Germline V gene sequence: CDR1 SGHDN, CDR2 FVKESK. The CDR3 runs to 15 residues. The junction had 9 bases not matched to a gene; V was cut back by 3 bases and J by 8 bases. The CDR3 bases are TGTGCCAGCAGCCAGCTAGCGGGGTCCGCGGGTACGCAGTATTTT. The encoded protein is CASSQLAGSAGTQYF.

The genes are TRBV18 and TRBJ2-5, with D possibly being TRBD1 (6 bases). Germline assignment: CDR1 KGHSH and CDR2 LQKENI. CDR3 length equals 15 residues. Trimming left V 3 bases short and J 2 bases short, with 13 bases between. The CDR3 spells CASSPLRTVQETQYF. The CDR3 DNA is TGTGCCAGCTCACCGCTCAGGACAGTACAAGAGACCCAGTACTTC.